The subject of this entry is one T cell receptor (beta chain). Original methodology: Estimated nucleated cell counts came from reference gene primer amplification. The assay was immunoSEQ multiplex PCR, and TCRdb's table has in-frame clones only and misses some. V, J and clone size are taken as reported in that table, and D and trimming were inferred from the DNA itself. There are about 300,000 clones in the sample; about 90% occur only once, and 1.5% to 2% lies in the top ten. This sample is drawn from a study of blood T cell repertoires in COVID-19. The CDR3 sequence is 18 residues long. CDR1 and CDR2 from the germline V gene are SGDLS and YYNGEE. V gave up 4 bases and J gave up 8 bases, with 28 bases separating them.

The receptor's source is a woman aged 25 to 45 with COVID-19, enrolled during active disease. Sequencing was carried out using peripheral blood. The genes are TRBV9 and TRBJ2-1; a weak D match, TRBD1 (5 bases). Written as DNA, the CDR3 is TGTGCCAGCAGCTCAACCCTACACAGGTCCCACTTAAGCGATGAGCAGTTCTTC. It translates to CASSSTLHRSHLSDEQFF.